The 20 T cell receptor beta chains reported below all come from one sample, sequenced in a study of beta chain features in type 1 diabetes. Of the isolated RNA, all was reverse transcribed, and so the sequenced material was expressed TCRB transcripts. The data were produced by immunoSEQ multiplex PCR, yet TCRdb's version contains in-frame clones alone and is incomplete. The data contain 110,000 to 150,000 clones, 9% to 10% of them singletons. The specimen was central memory CD4+ T cells from blood. The source of these receptors is a middle-aged woman in good health.

This clone was detected only a few times. The chain recombines TRBV18 with TRBJ1-5, with unresolved D. The germline V and J ends were trimmed by 3 bases and 3 bases, with 24 bases remaining between them. The CDR3 runs 19 residues. CDR1 is KGHSH and CDR2 is LQKENI in the germline V gene. This chain's CDR3 is CASSPYREGNVPSNQPQHF. CDR3 DNA: TGTGCCAGCTCACCGTATCGAGAGGGCAACGTTCCCTCCAATCAGCCCCAGCATTTT.

The V call is TRBV6-5, the J call TRBJ1-1; 9 nucleotides line up with TRBD1. Unmatched junction bases numbered 5, after V lost 8 bases and J lost 7 bases. Per the germline V gene, CDR1 is MNHEY and CDR2 is SVGAGI. The CDR3 has 12 amino acids. Written as DNA, the CDR3 is TGTGCCAGCTCCGGACAGGGGAGTGAAGCTTTCTTT. It encodes CASSGQGSEAFF.

This rearrangement joins TRBV5-1 to TRBJ2-7; TRBD2 might be the D (5 bases). Germline values: CDR1 SGHRS, CDR2 YFSETQ. Trimming took off 0 bases at V and 3 bases at J, with 19 bases between the two ends. The CDR3 consists of 17 residues. CDR3 loop: CASSLAGDPKNIYEQYF. CDR3 nucleotides: TGCGCCAGCAGCTTGGCCGGGGATCCCAAGAATATCTACGAGCAGTACTTC.

V gene TRBV6-5 combines with J gene TRBJ2-4; 9 bases align to TRBD1. CDR3 size: 13 residues. Trimming removed 6 bases from V and 13 bases from J; junction bases left unmatched: 10. Per the germline V gene, CDR1 is MNHEY and CDR2 is SVGAGI. The CDR3 coding sequence is TGTGCCAGCAGACCGGGACAGGGCCCTAGCCAGTACTTC. This translates into CASRPGQGPSQYF.

The V and J genes are TRBV7-9 and TRBJ2-1, with a possible D match to TRBD2 (6 bases). V was cut by 2 bases and J by 7 bases, with 15 bases left in between. There are 15 residues in the CDR3. Germline CDR1 and CDR2: SEHNR and FQNEAQ (reference sequence). CDR3 nucleotide sequence: TGTGCCAGCAGCTTAACGAGGGGCGCGGGGAATGAGCAGTTCTTC. It translates to CASSLTRGAGNEQFF.

The chain employs TRBV19 and TRBJ2-1; no clear D. CDR1 and CDR2 (germline): LNHDA, SQIVND (reference sequence). Trimming removed 3 bases from V and 6 bases from J, with 6 bases in between. The CDR3 covers 12 residues. The CDR3: CASSIAPNEQFF. CDR3 in DNA: TGTGCCAGTAGTATCGCGCCCAATGAGCAGTTCTTC.

This clone has a handful of counts. This chain joins TRBV5-1 and TRBJ1-2, with 9 nucleotides matching TRBD1. Germline values: CDR1 SGHRS, CDR2 YFSETQ. J was trimmed by 7 bases and V by 0 bases; bases with no gene match: 10. The CDR3 totals 16 residues. CDR3 coding DNA: TGCGCCAGCAGCTTGGAAATGGGACAGGGACCCGGTGGCTACACCTTC. Translating gives CASSLEMGQGPGGYTF.

This clone came up a few times. This rearrangement joins TRBV25-1 to TRBJ2-3; 7 positions match TRBD1. J gave up 0 bases and V 5 bases, and 8 bases lay outside the gene matches. The CDR3 totals 16 residues. Germline V CDR1 and CDR2: MGHDK, SYGVNS. This CDR3 is CASSPWTGASTDTQYF. The CDR3, as DNA: TGTGCCAGCAGTCCCTGGACAGGCGCTAGCACAGATACGCAGTATTTT.

Only a few counts were recorded for this clone. This chain's CDR3 is CSVGDRLLGGYTF. For the CDR3, the DNA is TGCAGCGTAGGGGACAGGCTACTTGGGGGCTACACCTTC. The chain couples TRBV29-1 to TRBJ1-2; 8 positions match TRBD1. Unmatched junction bases numbered 11, after V lost 6 bases and J lost 8 bases. Germline V lookup: CDR1 SQVTM, CDR2 ANQGSEA. The CDR3 covers 13 residues.

This rearrangement joins TRBV14 to TRBJ1-6, with D tentatively TRBD1 (5 bases). V lost 0 bases, J lost 9 bases, and 9 bases lay in between. The CDR3 is made up of 14 amino acids. The germline CDR1 and CDR2 sequences are SGHDN and FVKESK. The CDR3 DNA is TGTGCCAGCAGCCAAGAGACAGAAGGTTCACCCCTCCACTTT. Translated: CASSQETEGSPLHF.

The V gene is TRBV7-2, the J gene TRBJ1-4; D gene unclear. V was cut by 5 bases and J by 8 bases, with 18 bases left in between. Germline assignment: CDR1 SGHTA and CDR2 FQGNSA. The CDR3 has 15 residues. The DNA for the CDR3 is TGTGCCAGCAGCCCCGGGCGGGCGGGCAGGGAAAAACTGTTTTTT. Amino acid sequence: CASSPGRAGREKLFF.

The chain uses TRBV11-2 and TRBJ2-3; D is undetermined. Trimming removed 1 base at V and 4 bases at J, with 9 bases between. The CDR3 extends over 14 amino acids. CDR1 and CDR2 from the germline V gene are SGHAT and FQNNGV. The CDR3 nucleotides are TGTGCCAGCAGCTTAGGATTCCAGTCAGATACGCAGTATTTT. This sequence encodes CASSLGFQSDTQYF.

This clone appeared a few times. V is TRBV7-2 and J is TRBJ2-7; D possibly corresponds to TRBD1 (5 bases). Germline V gene lookup returns CDR1 SGHTA and CDR2 FQGNSA. The CDR3 covers 17 residues. V dropped 0 bases and J dropped 5 bases, with 20 bases sitting between them. The CDR3 DNA sequence: TGTGCCAGCAGCTTAGCGAACAGGCCGGTAGCTTTCGACGAGCAGTACTTC. Protein: CASSLANRPVAFDEQYF.

This chain uses TRBV7-2 with TRBJ1-6; 7 bases agree with TRBD1. Per the germline V gene, CDR1 is SGHTA and CDR2 is FQGNSA. The CDR3 consists of 17 residues. J gave up 4 bases and V 1 base, and 7 bases lay outside the gene matches. The CDR3 protein is CASSLETRTGYNSPLHF. In nucleotides, the CDR3 is TGTGCCAGCAGCTTAGAAACACGGACAGGTTATAATTCACCCCTCCACTTT.

This clone has a single count. This sequence joins TRBV11-2 and TRBJ1-3, with D perhaps TRBD1 (6 bases). Germline-derived CDR1 and CDR2 are SGHAT and FQNNGV. Trimming stripped 5 bases from V and 4 bases from J, with 12 bases between. This CDR3 has 14 residues. CDR3: CASSDPGQGNTIYF. The CDR3 DNA follows: TGTGCCAGCAGCGATCCGGGACAAGGAAACACCATATATTTT.

This clone was seen more than once but under ten times. This chain connects TRBV7-2 to TRBJ2-7; TRBD1 matches 12 bases. V was pared by 5 bases and J by 7 bases, with 12 bases of the junction left unmatched. The length of the CDR3 is 16 residues. Per the germline V gene, CDR1 is SGHTA and CDR2 is FQGNSA. The CDR3 sequence is CASSAPGTGGFGEQYF. Here the CDR3 DNA reads TGTGCCAGCAGCGCGCCCGGGACAGGGGGCTTTGGAGAGCAGTACTTC.

This clone was detected a few times. CDR3 DNA: TGCGCCAGCCGTGACACTTCCACCGGGGAGCTGTTTTTT. It translates to CASRDTSTGELFF. This rearrangement joins TRBV5-1 to TRBJ2-2; D gene uncertain. V was trimmed by 7 bases and J by 4 bases, leaving 11 bases between them. Germline CDR1 reads SGHRS; CDR2 reads YFSETQ. CDR3 length: 13 residues.

The chain links TRBV9 to TRBJ1-1; 7 bases agree with TRBD1. CDR1 is SGDLS, CDR2 YYNGEE, per germline. With V trimmed by 6 bases and J by 1 base, 6 bases remained unmatched. This CDR3 contains 14 residues. Written as DNA, the CDR3 is TGTGCCAGCAATCCACAGGGGAGGAACACTGAAGCTTTCTTT. This encodes CASNPQGRNTEAFF.

The table lists this clone with a few counts. J is TRBJ1-5 and V is TRBV2; D ambiguous. The CDR3 length is 13 residues. CDR1 and CDR2 from the germline V gene are SNHLY and FYNNEI. With 6 bases removed from V and 0 bases from J, the gap between germline ends came to 6 bases. The CDR3 DNA sequence: TGTGCCAGCAGATTTAATAGCAATCAGCCCCAGCATTTT. Its translation is CASRFNSNQPQHF.

This clone was counted between two and nine times. The genes are TRBV6-1 and TRBJ1-6; D gene unclear. The V end lost 4 bases, the J end lost 10 bases, and 17 bases lay between the germline ends. CDR3 length: 15 residues. Looked up from germline, CDR1 is MNHNS and CDR2 is SASEGT. In DNA form, the CDR3 reads TGTGCCAGCAGTGCTGACGCCAGTGGCGGCTCACCCCTCCACTTT. Translation: CASSADASGGSPLHF.